Sequencing of this TCR beta chain was carried out in a study of T cell responses to AZD1222 COVID-19 vaccine. The wider study: Samples with a second dose at about 4 or about 12 weeks were pooled together. Study results and limitations: Females made up more of the donors, who were largely white British, and clonal diversity may have come out too low. Recipients of two AZD1222 doses showed rising Spike-specific TCR breadth and depth.

The CDR3 has 16 residues. Between the trimmed V and J ends, which lost 0 bases and 2 bases, there was a span of 11 bases. CDR1 is KGHSH, CDR2 LQKENI, per germline. TCRdb's table, derived via immunoSEQ multiplex PCR, lists solely in-frame clones and lacks some. The table records approximately 80,000 clones, approximately 90% of them present only once. This clone was detected once. Its antigen is unknown. The TCR originated in an adult in good health. The J gene is TRBJ1-5, the V gene TRBV18; D gene unclear. Sequenced here: peripheral blood, sampled on day 0 of AZD1222 vaccination. The CDR3 DNA sequence: TGTGCCAGCTCACCACCGATGGGGAAGGGCAATCAGCCCCAGCATTTT. Protein sequence: CASSPPMGKGNQPQHF.